The rows below give T cell receptor beta chains drawn from one sample of a study of blood T cell repertoires in COVID-19. Method: immunoSEQ multiplex PCR; TCRdb's copy keeps in-frame clones and lacks some. Here the sample spans roughly 140,000 clones, 75% to 90% being singletons. The sample taken for sequencing was PBMCs or T cells enriched from blood (not recorded which). The receptors here all came from a man aged 60-69 years who had recovered from COVID-19. CDR3s include the opening cysteine and the closing phenylalanine or tryptophan. A D gene is named only where the DNA matches it firmly. Only part of the rows carry a size: once, few, many, or a class if the clone is expanded.

V	size	D	J	CDR3	DNA
TRBV7-9	once	NA	TRBJ2-7	CASSFQTVSYEQYF	TGTGCCAGCAGCTTCCAGACAGTCTCCTACGAGCAGTACTTC
TRBV5-5	NA	TRBD1	TRBJ2-5	CASSLAGQGGVGTQYF	TGTGCCAGCAGCTTGGCCGGACAGGGGGGTGTCGGGACCCAGTACTTC
TRBV11-2	NA	NA	TRBJ2-7	CASSLEQGGNYEQYF	TGTGCCAGCAGCTTAGAACAGGGGGGGAACTACGAGCAGTACTTC
TRBV28	NA	TRBD2	TRBJ2-2	CASSLGGGDTGELFF	TGTGCCAGCAGCCTCGGGGGGGGAGACACCGGGGAGCTGTTTTTT
TRBV7-2	few	NA	TRBJ1-3	CASSRSRGTGNTIYF	TGTGCCAGCAGCAGAAGCAGGGGCACTGGAAACACCATATATTTT
TRBV28	NA	TRBD2	TRBJ2-1	CASSLLGRETHNEQFF	TGTGCCAGCAGTTTGTTGGGGCGGGAGACCCACAATGAGCAGTTCTTC
TRBV28	NA	TRBD1	TRBJ1-4	CASSSAGQGSEKLFF	TGTGCCAGCAGCAGCGCGGGACAGGGGAGCGAAAAACTGTTTTTT
TRBV28	NA	TRBD1	TRBJ2-3	CASSGRGTGGTDTQYF	TGTGCCAGCAGTGGTCGGGGGACAGGGGGTACAGATACGCAGTATTTT
TRBV6-5	NA	NA	TRBJ1-5	CASSYSAGPKPQHF	TGTGCCAGCAGTTACTCCGCAGGGCCCAAGCCCCAGCATTTT
TRBV12-3/TRBV12-4	NA	TRBD1	TRBJ1-2	CASSLGTVYGYTF	TGTGCCAGCAGTTTGGGGACAGTCTATGGCTACACCTTC
TRBV6-6	NA	NA	TRBJ2-1	CASSYSSVWQFF	TGTGCCAGCAGTTATTCTAGCGTGTGGCAGTTCTTC
TRBV27	NA	NA	TRBJ2-7	CASSWDIYEQYF	TGTGCCAGCAGTTGGGACATCTACGAGCAGTACTTC
TRBV21-1	NA	NA	TRBJ2-7	CASRLQGIHEQYF	TGTGCCAGCAGACTACAGGGTATCCACGAGCAGTACTTC
TRBV2	NA	NA	TRBJ2-7	CASSEDRDWDEQYF	TGTGCCAGCAGTGAAGACCGGGATTGGGACGAGCAGTACTTC
TRBV15	NA	NA	TRBJ1-2	CATTLEGSGYTF	TGTGCCACCACTCTCGAAGGGAGTGGCTACACCTTC
TRBV23-1	NA	TRBD1	TRBJ1-5	CASSQSGDRGPYQPQHF	TGCGCCAGCAGTCAATCCGGTGACAGGGGACCATATCAGCCCCAGCATTTT
TRBV28	NA	TRBD1	TRBJ1-4	CASDRDNEKLFF	TGTGCCAGCGACAGGGATAATGAAAAACTGTTTTTT
TRBV7-8	few	NA	TRBJ2-1	CASSLERGGQFF	TGTGCCAGCAGCTTAGAGAGGGGAGGGCAGTTCTTC
TRBV15	NA	TRBD2	TRBJ2-3	CATSRGLAGGLADTQYF	TGTGCCACCAGCAGAGGTCTAGCGGGGGGGCTTGCAGATACGCAGTATTTT
TRBV28	NA	NA	TRBJ1-2	CASRGPGEVSGYTF	TGTGCCAGCAGGGGGCCTGGGGAGGTTTCTGGCTACACCTTC
TRBV19	NA	NA	TRBJ2-7	CASSTGLLSYEQYF	TGTGCCAGTAGTACGGGACTCCTATCCTACGAGCAGTACTTC
TRBV9	NA	NA	TRBJ2-5	CASSVVAGQETQYF	TGTGCCAGCAGCGTAGTGGCGGGTCAAGAGACCCAGTACTTC
TRBV3-1/TRBV3-2	NA	NA	TRBJ1-3	CASSLGSRNTIYF	TGTGCCAGCAGCCTGGGGAGCCGAAACACCATATATTTT
TRBV4-1	NA	NA	TRBJ2-4	CASSLLAEPAGVAKNIQYF	TGCGCCAGCAGCCTGCTGGCAGAACCAGCGGGCGTAGCCAAAAACATTCAGTACTTC
TRBV12-3/TRBV12-4	NA	NA	TRBJ1-1	CASSSGREAFF	TGTGCCAGCAGTTCAGGCAGGGAAGCTTTCTTT
TRBV19	once	NA	TRBJ2-5	CASSIGAGQETQYF	TGTGCCAGTAGTATAGGGGCCGGACAAGAGACCCAGTACTTC
TRBV11-2	NA	TRBD2	TRBJ2-3	CASRVLAGVSTDTQYF	TGTGCCAGCAGGGTACTAGCGGGGGTTAGCACAGATACGCAGTATTTT
TRBV7-2	NA	NA	TRBJ2-2	CASSLGAYTGELFF	TGTGCCAGCAGCTTGGGGGCGTACACCGGGGAGCTGTTTTTT
TRBV2	NA	TRBD1	TRBJ1-2	CASSPTGGWYGYTF	TGTGCCAGCAGTCCTACAGGGGGCTGGTATGGCTACACCTTC
TRBV10-3	once	NA	TRBJ2-2	CATLKAEDTGELFF	TGTGCCACCTTGAAGGCGGAGGACACCGGGGAGCTGTTTTTT
TRBV19	NA	TRBD1	TRBJ1-4	CASRPTGRNEKLFF	TGTGCCAGTAGGCCGACAGGGCGCAATGAAAAACTGTTTTTT
TRBV10-3	NA	TRBD1	TRBJ1-5	CAISPGQGNQPQHF	TGTGCCATCAGCCCAGGACAGGGAAATCAGCCCCAGCATTTT
TRBV30	NA	NA	TRBJ2-2	CAWSKLVTGELFF	TGTGCCTGGAGCAAACTAGTCACCGGGGAGCTGTTTTTT
TRBV2	NA	NA	TRBJ1-1	CASSAQGNTEAFF	TGTGCCAGCAGCGCACAGGGGAACACTGAAGCTTTCTTT
TRBV10-3	NA	NA	TRBJ1-4	CAISEYATATNEKLFF	TGTGCCATCAGTGAGTACGCGACTGCAACTAATGAAAAACTGTTTTTT
TRBV28	medium-sized	NA	TRBJ2-4	CARGSRGGPKNIQYF	TGTGCCCGCGGATCGAGGGGGGGGCCCAAAAACATTCAGTACTTC
TRBV5-1	NA	TRBD1	TRBJ2-3	CASSLRQGADTQYF	TGCGCCAGCAGCTTGCGGCAGGGGGCAGATACGCAGTATTTT
TRBV5-1	NA	NA	TRBJ2-7	CASSLNGYEQYF	TGCGCCAGCAGCTTGAACGGCTACGAGCAGTACTTC
TRBV10-3	NA	TRBD1	TRBJ1-1	CAISPQGGPNTEAFF	TGTGCCATCAGCCCGCAGGGGGGACCGAACACTGAAGCTTTCTTT
TRBV28	NA	NA	TRBJ2-1	CASSLWTAAYNEQFF	TGTGCCAGCAGTTTATGGACAGCCGCCTACAATGAGCAGTTCTTC
TRBV2	NA	NA	TRBJ2-2	CASSEQGRGTGELFF	TGTGCCAGCAGTGAACAGGGCAGGGGCACCGGGGAGCTGTTTTTT
TRBV9	NA	NA	TRBJ1-3	CASSVARNRNPIISGNTIYF	TGTGCCAGCAGCGTAGCTAGGAACAGGAACCCTATCATCTCTGGAAACACCATATATTTT
TRBV5-1	NA	TRBD1	TRBJ2-6	CASSLEGQGFPGANVLTF	TGCGCCAGCAGCTTGGAGGGACAGGGTTTTCCTGGGGCCAACGTCCTGACTTTC
TRBV27	NA	TRBD1	TRBJ2-7	CASRVGQGLPYEQYF	TGTGCCAGCCGAGTGGGACAGGGACTCCCCTACGAGCAGTACTTC
TRBV28	NA	TRBD2	TRBJ2-3	CASIRTSGTDTQYF	TGTGCCAGCATCCGGACTAGCGGCACAGATACGCAGTATTTT
TRBV14	NA	NA	TRBJ2-5	CASSQRDLQETQYF	TGTGCCAGCAGCCAGCGGGACTTACAAGAGACCCAGTACTTC